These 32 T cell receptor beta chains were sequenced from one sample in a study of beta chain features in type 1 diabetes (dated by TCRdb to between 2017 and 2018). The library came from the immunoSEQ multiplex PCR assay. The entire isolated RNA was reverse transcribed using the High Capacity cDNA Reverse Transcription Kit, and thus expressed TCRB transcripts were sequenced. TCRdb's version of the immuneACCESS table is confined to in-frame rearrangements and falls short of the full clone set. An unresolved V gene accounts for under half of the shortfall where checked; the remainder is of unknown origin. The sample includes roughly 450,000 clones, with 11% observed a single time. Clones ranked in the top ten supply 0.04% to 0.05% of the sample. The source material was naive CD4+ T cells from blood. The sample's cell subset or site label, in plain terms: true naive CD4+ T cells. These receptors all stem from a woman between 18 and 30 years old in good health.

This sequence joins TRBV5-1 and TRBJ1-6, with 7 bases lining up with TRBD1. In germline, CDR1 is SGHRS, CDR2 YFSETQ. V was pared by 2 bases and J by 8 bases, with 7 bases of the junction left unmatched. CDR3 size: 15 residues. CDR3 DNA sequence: TGCGCCAGCAGCTTCCGTGACAGGGAGGATTCACCCCTCCACTTT. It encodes CASSFRDREDSPLHF.

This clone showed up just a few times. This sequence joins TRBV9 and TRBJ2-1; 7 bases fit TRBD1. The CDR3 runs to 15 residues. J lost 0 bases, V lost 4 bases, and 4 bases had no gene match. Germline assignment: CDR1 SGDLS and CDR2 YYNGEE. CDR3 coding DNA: TGTGCCAGCAGCTCAGGGGGAAGCTCCTACAATGAGCAGTTCTTC. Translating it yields CASSSGGSSYNEQFF.

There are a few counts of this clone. The CDR3 DNA follows: TGTGCCAGCAGTGAGACGACAGGGCTTCACGAGCAGTACGTC. This encodes CASSETTGLHEQYV. The rearrangement links TRBV6-1 to TRBJ2-7; 7 bases map to TRBD1. This CDR3 is 14 amino acids long. Germline values: CDR1 MNHNS, CDR2 SASEGT. V gave up 3 bases and J gave up 5 bases; unmatched junction bases: 7.

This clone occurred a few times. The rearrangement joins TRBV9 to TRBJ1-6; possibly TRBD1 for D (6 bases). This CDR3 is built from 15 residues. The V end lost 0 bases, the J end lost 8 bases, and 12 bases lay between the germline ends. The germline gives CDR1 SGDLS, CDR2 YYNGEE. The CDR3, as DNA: TGTGCCAGCAGCGTAGAATCCAGGGGTTATTCACCCCTCCACTTT. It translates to CASSVESRGYSPLHF.

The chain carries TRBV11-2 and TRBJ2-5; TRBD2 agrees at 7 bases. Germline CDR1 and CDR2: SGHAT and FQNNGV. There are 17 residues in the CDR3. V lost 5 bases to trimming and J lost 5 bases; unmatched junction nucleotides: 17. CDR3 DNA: TGTGCCAGCAGCCCCCCTTGGCCCAGCGGGGAATGGGAGACCCAGTACTTC. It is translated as CASSPPWPSGEWETQYF.

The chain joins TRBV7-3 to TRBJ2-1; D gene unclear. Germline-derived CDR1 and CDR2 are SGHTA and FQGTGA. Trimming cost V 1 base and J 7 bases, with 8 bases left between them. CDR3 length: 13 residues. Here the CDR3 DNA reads TGTGCCAGCAGCTTAAAGTCTTATAATGAGCAGTTCTTC. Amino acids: CASSLKSYNEQFF.

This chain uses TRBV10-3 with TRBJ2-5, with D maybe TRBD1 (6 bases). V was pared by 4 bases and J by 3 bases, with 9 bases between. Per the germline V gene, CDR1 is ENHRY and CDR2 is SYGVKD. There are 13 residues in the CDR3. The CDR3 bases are TGTGCCATCAGTGGACAGGCGGAAGAGACCCAGTACTTC. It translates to CAISGQAEETQYF.

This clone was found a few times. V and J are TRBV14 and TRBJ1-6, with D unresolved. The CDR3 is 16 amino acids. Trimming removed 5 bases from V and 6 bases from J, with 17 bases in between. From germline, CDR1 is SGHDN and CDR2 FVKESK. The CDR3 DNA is TGTGCCAGCAGCTCAAGAGAGTGGTACAGTAATTCACCCCTCCACTTT. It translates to CASSSREWYSNSPLHF. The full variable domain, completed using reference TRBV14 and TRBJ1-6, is EAGVTQFPSHSVIEKGQTVTLRCDPISGHDNLYWYRRVMGKEIKFLLHFVKESKQDESGMPNNRFLAERTGGTYSTLKVQPAELEDSGVYFCASSSREWYSNSPLHFGNGTRLTVT.

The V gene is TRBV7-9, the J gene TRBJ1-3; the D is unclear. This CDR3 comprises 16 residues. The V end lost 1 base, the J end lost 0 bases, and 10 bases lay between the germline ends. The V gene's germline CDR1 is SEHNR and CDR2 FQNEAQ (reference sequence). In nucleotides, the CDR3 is TGTGCCAGCAGCTTAGTAGGCTTCTCCTCTGGAAACACCATATATTTT. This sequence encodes CASSLVGFSSGNTIYF.

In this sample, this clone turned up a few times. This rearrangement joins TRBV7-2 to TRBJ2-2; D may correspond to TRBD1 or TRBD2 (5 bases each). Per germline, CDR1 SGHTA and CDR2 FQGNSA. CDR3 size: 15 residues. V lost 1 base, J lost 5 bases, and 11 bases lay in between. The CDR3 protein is CASSLVWGYTGELFF. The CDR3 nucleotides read TGTGCCAGCAGCTTAGTGTGGGGGTATACCGGGGAGCTGTTTTTT. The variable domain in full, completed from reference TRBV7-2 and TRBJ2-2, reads GAGVSQSPSNKVTEKGKDVELRCDPISGHTALYWYRQSLGQGLEFLIYFQGNSAPDKSGLPSDRFSAERTGGSVSTLTIQRTQQEDSAVYLCASSLVWGYTGELFFGEGSRLTVL.

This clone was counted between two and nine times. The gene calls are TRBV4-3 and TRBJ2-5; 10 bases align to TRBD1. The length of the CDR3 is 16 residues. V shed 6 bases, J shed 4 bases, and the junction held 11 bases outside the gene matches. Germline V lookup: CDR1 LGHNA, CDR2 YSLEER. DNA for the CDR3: TGCGCCAGCAGACGGACCGGGACAGGGGTCGGAGAGACCCAGTACTTC. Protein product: CASRRTGTGVGETQYF.

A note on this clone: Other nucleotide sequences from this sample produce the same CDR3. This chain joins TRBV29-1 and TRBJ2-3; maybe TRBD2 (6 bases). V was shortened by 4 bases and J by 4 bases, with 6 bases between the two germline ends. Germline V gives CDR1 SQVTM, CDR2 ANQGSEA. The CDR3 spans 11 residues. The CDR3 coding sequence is TGCAGCGTTGGGGGGGCAGATACGCAGTATTTT. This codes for CSVGGADTQYF.

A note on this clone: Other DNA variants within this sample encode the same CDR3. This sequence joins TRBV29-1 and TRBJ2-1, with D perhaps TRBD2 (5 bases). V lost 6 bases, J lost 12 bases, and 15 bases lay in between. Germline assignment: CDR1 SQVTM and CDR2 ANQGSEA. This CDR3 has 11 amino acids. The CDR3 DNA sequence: TGCAGCGTGGAGGACCCGGCGATGCAGTTCTTC. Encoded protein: CSVEDPAMQFF.

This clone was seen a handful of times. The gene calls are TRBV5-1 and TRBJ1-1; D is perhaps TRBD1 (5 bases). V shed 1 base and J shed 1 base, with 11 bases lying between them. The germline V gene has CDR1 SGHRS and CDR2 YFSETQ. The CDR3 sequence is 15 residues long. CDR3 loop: CASSLRDGPNTEAFF. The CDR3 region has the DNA TGCGCCAGCAGCTTGAGGGACGGACCGAACACTGAAGCTTTCTTT.

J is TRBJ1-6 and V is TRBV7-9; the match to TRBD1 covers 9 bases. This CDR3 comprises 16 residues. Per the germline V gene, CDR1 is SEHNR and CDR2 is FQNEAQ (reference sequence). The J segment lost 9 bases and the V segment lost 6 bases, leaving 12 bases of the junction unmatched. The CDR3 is CASRPFSGQGRSPLHF. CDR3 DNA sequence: TGTGCCAGCAGGCCTTTCTCGGGACAGGGTCGTTCACCCCTCCACTTT.

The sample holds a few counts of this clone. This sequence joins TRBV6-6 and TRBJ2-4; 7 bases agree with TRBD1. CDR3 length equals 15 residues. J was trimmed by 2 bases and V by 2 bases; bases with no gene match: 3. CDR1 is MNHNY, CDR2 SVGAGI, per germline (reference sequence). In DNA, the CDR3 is TGTGCCAGCAGTTACGACAGGGCGACCAAAAACATTCAGTACTTC. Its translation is CASSYDRATKNIQYF.

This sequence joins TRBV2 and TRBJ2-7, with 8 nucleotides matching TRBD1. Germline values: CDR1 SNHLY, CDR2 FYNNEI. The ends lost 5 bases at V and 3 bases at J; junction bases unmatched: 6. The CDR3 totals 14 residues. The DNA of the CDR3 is TGTGCCAGCAGTTCACGCGGACAGGGCTACGAGCAGTACGTC. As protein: CASSSRGQGYEQYV.

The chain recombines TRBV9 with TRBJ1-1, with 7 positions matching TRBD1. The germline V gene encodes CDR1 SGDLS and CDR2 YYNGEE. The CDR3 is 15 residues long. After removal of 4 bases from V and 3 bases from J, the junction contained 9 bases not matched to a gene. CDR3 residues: CASSPHPGGYTEAFF. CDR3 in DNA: TGTGCCAGCAGCCCACACCCAGGGGGTTACACTGAAGCTTTCTTT.

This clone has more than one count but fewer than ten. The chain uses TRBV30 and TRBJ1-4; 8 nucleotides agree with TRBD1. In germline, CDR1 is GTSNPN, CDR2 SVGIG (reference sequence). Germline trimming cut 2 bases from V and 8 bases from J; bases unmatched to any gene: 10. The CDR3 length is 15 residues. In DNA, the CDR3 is TGTGCCTGGAGTTCAAACAGGGGGACGTGGGAAAAACTGTTTTTT. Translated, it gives CAWSSNRGTWEKLFF.

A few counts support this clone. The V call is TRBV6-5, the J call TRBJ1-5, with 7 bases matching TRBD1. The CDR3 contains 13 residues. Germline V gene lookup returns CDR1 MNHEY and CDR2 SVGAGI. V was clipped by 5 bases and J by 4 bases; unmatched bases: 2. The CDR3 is CASSGQVNQPQHF. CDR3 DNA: TGTGCCAGCAGTGGACAGGTAAATCAGCCCCAGCATTTT.

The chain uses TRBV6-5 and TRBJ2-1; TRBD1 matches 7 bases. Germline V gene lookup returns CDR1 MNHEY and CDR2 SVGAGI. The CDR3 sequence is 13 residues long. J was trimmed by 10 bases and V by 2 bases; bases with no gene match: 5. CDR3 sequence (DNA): TGTGCCAGCAGTTACGACAGGGTGCGGGAGCAGTTCTTC. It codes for CASSYDRVREQFF.

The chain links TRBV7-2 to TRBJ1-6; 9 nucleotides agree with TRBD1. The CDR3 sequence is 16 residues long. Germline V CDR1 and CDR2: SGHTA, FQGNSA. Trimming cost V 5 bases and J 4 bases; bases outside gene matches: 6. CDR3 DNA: TGTGCCAGCAGCACAACAGGGGGCTGGTATAATTCACCCCTCCACTTT. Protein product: CASSTTGGWYNSPLHF.

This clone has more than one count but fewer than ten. In DNA, the CDR3 is TGTGCCAGCAGTGAGCTGAGGAGCACAGATACGCAGTATTTT. Protein sequence: CASSELRSTDTQYF. J is TRBJ2-3 and V is TRBV25-1; no clear D gene. Germline V gene lookup returns CDR1 MGHDK and CDR2 SYGVNS. V lost 3 bases to trimming and J lost 0 bases, with 7 bases between them. This CDR3 spans 14 amino acids.

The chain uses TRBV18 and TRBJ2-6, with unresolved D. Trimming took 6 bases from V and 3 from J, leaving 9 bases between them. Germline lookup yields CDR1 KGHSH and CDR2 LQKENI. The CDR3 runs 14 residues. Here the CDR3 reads CASSETYGANVLTF. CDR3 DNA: TGTGCCAGCTCCGAGACCTATGGGGCCAACGTCCTGACTTTC.

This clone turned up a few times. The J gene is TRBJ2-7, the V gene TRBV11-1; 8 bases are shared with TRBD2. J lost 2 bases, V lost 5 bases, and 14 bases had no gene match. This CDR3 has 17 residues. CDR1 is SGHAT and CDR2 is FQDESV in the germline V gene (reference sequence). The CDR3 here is CASSPSRSGSSPYEQYF. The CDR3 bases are TGTGCCAGCAGCCCATCACGGAGCGGGAGTAGCCCCTACGAGCAGTACTTC.

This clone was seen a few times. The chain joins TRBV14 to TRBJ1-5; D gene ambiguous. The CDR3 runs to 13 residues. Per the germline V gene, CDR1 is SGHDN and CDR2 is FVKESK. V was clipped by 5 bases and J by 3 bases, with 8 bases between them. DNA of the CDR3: TGTGCCAGCAGCGGACGGATCAATCAGCCCCAGCATTTT. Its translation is CASSGRINQPQHF.

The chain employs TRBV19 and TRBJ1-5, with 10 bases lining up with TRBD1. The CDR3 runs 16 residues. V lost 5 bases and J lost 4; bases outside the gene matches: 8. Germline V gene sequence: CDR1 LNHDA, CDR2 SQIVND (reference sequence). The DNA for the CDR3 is TGTGCCAGTAGTGCCAGACAGGGGGCTGTGAATCAGCCCCAGCATTTT. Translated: CASSARQGAVNQPQHF.

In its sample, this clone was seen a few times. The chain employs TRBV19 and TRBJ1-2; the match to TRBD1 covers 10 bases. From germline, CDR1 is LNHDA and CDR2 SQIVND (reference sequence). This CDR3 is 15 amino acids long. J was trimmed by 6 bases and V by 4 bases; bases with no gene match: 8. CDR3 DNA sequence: TGTGCCAGTAGTACAGGGGACAGGGGATATCATGGCTACACCTTC. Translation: CASSTGDRGYHGYTF. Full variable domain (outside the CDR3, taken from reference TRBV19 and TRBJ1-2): DGGITQSPKYLFRKEGQNVTLSCEQNLNHDAMYWYRQDPGQGLRLIYYSQIVNDFQKGDIAEGYSVSREKKESFPLTVTSAQKNPTAFYLCASSTGDRGYHGYTFGSGTRLTVV.

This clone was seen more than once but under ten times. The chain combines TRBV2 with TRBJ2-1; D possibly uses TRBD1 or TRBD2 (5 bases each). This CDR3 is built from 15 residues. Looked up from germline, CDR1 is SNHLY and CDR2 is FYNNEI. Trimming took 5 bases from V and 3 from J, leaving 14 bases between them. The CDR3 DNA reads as TGTGCCAGCAGTTCGGTCGGGACCGGCTACAATGAGCAGTTCTTC. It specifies CASSSVGTGYNEQFF.

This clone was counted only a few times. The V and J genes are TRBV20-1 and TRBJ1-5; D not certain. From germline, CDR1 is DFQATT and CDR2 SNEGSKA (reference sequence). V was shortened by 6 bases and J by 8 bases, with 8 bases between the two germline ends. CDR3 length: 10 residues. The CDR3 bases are TGCAGTGCCCTCAAAGAGCCCCAGCATTTT. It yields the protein CSALKEPQHF.

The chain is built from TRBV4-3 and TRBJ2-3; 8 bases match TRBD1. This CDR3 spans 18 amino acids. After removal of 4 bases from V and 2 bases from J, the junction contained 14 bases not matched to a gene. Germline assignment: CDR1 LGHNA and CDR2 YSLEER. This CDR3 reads CASSLYVWQGAVTDTQYF. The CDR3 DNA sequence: TGCGCCAGCAGCCTCTACGTGTGGCAGGGGGCAGTCACAGATACGCAGTATTTT.

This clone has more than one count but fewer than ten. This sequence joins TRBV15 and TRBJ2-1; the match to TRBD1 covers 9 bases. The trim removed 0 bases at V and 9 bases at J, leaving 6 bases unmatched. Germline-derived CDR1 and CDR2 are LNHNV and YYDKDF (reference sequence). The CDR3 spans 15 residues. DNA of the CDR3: TGTGCCACCAGCAGAGAGGGGACAGGGTCCGGTGAGCAGTTCTTC. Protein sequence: CATSREGTGSGEQFF.